A single sample is the source of the 29 T cell receptor beta chains below, sequenced in a study of CD8 T cells in ankylosing spondylitis. TCRdb itself ran the 5' RACE reads through MiXCR, one entry per CDR3 protein. The sample records under 450,000 distinct CDR3 sequences, 20% being singletons. The sample consisted of blood, either unsorted or a sorted T cell fraction (not recorded which). These receptor sequences come from a male donor with ankylosing spondylitis or in good health (not recorded which).

This clonotype was detected a few times. The V call is TRBV27, the J call TRBJ2-2; no reliable D call. The length of the CDR3 is 14 residues. Trimming removed 3 bases from V and 0 bases from J, with 5 bases in between. The germline CDR1 and CDR2 sequences are MNHEY and SMNVEV (reference sequence). The CDR3: CASSFGSNTGELFF. The CDR3 DNA reads as TGTGCCAGCAGTTTTGGCTCGAACACCGGGGAGCTGTTTTTT.

The gene calls are TRBV4-1 and TRBJ2-5, with a possible D match to TRBD1 (6 bases). This CDR3 is built from 19 residues. Germline V gene sequence: CDR1 MGHRA, CDR2 YSYEKL. V lost 4 bases and J 0 bases, leaving 24 bases between the germline ends. CDR3 residues: CASSPGADRPHQYQETQYF. CDR3 coding DNA: TGCGCCAGCAGCCCAGGTGCTGACAGGCCACACCAGTACCAAGAGACCCAGTACTTC.

In its sample, this clonotype was seen a few times. The chain carries TRBV7-9 and TRBJ2-7; 7 bases are a match to TRBD1. CDR1 is SEHNR and CDR2 is FQNEAQ in the germline V gene (reference sequence). V lost 5 bases to trimming and J lost 2 bases; unmatched junction nucleotides: 6. CDR3 length: 14 residues. CDR3 in amino acids: CASSGDSAAYEQYF. The CDR3 nucleotides are TGTGCCAGCAGCGGGGACAGTGCAGCCTACGAGCAGTACTTC.

This clonotype has more than one count but fewer than ten. The chain joins TRBV29-1 to TRBJ2-7; D not certain. The CDR3 loop spans 11 amino acids. Trimming removed 3 bases from V and 1 base from J, with 4 bases in between. CDR1 and CDR2 (germline): SQVTM, ANQGSEA. CDR3 loop: CSVEWSYEQYF. In DNA form, the CDR3 reads TGCAGCGTTGAGTGGTCCTACGAGCAGTACTTC.

The chain couples TRBV7-9 to TRBJ2-1; possible D gene TRBD2, 7 bases. Germline CDR1 and CDR2: SEHNR and FQNEAQ (reference sequence). The V and J ends lost 2 bases and 4 bases respectively, with 18 bases between them. The length of the CDR3 is 17 residues. CDR3 sequence reads: CASSLSSWGGAYNEQFF. DNA of the CDR3: TGTGCCAGCAGCTTATCTTCCTGGGGGGGGGCTTACAATGAGCAGTTCTTC.

This clonotype was picked up a small number of times. V is TRBV19 and J is TRBJ2-1; TRBD2 aligns across 8 bases. J gave up 0 bases and V 3 bases, and 7 bases lay outside the gene matches. This CDR3 comprises 17 residues. From germline, CDR1 is LNHDA and CDR2 SQIVND (reference sequence). Here the CDR3 DNA reads TGTGCCAGTAGTATGTCTAGCGGGTTTGACTCCTACAATGAGCAGTTCTTC. Translated, it gives CASSMSSGFDSYNEQFF.

This clonotype was counted between two and nine times. The chain couples TRBV12-3 or TRBV12-4 to TRBJ2-3; weak D call: TRBD2 (6 bases). The CDR3 has 15 amino acids. V lost 5 bases and J 5 bases, leaving 17 bases between the germline ends. CDR3 in DNA: TGTGCCAGCAGTCGCCTAGGGAGCGGGCGAGATACGCAGTATTTT. It specifies CASSRLGSGRDTQYF.

The chain has TRBV11-2 and TRBJ2-6, with D unresolved. CDR1 and CDR2 (germline): SGHAT, FQNNGV. CDR3 length: 13 residues. The chain's CDR3 is CAPRSSGANVLTF. As DNA, the CDR3 is TGTGCGCCGCGAAGCTCTGGGGCCAACGTCCTGACTTTC. Filled out from reference TRBV11-2 and TRBJ2-6, the complete variable domain reads EAGVAQSPRYKIIEKRQSVAFWCNPISGHATLYWYQQILGQGPKLLIQFQNNGVVDDSQLPKDRFSAERLKGVDSTLKIQPAKLEDSAVYLCAPRSSGANVLTFGAGSRLTVL.

The chain couples TRBV20-1 to TRBJ2-3; 9 bases agree with TRBD2. The CDR3 runs 17 residues. Germline trimming cut 0 bases from V and 0 bases from J; bases unmatched to any gene: 7. CDR1 and CDR2 from the germline V gene are DFQATT and SNEGSKA (reference sequence). DNA of the CDR3: TGCAGTGCTAGAGATACCGGGACTAGCCTTAGCACAGATACGCAGTATTTT. Translating it yields CSARDTGTSLSTDTQYF.

This clonotype was seen a handful of times. V is TRBV10-1 and J is TRBJ2-3; D is perhaps TRBD2 (6 bases). The V gene's germline CDR1 is WNHNN and CDR2 SYGVQD (reference sequence). The ends were cut back, 0 bases at V and 2 bases at J, with 12 bases in the middle. This CDR3 region has 16 residues. In DNA form, the CDR3 reads TGCGCCAGCAGTGAGTCGCCGGGACTTACCACAGATACGCAGTATTTT. Translating gives CASSESPGLTTDTQYF.

This chain connects TRBV7-8 to TRBJ2-4, with 11 bases matching TRBD2. This CDR3 spans 19 amino acids. V trimming: 7 bases; J trimming: 0 bases; junction bases outside the gene matches: 14. Germline lookup yields CDR1 SGHVS and CDR2 FQNEAQ. CDR3 sequence (DNA): TGTGCCAGCACCCTAGAGGGACTAGCGGTTGAAGTAGCCAAAAACATTCAGTACTTC. Its protein is CASTLEGLAVEVAKNIQYF.

V usage is TRBV2 and J usage is TRBJ2-7, with D perhaps matching TRBD1 or TRBD2 (5 bases each). Germline CDR1 and CDR2: SNHLY and FYNNEI. The CDR3 covers 16 residues. V lost 5 bases and J lost 7, with 24 bases in between. In DNA, the CDR3 is TGTGCCAGCAGTACCCCGACGGGGCAGGGTACGGTAGAGCAGTACTTC. As protein: CASSTPTGQGTVEQYF.

The CDR3 nucleotides read TGTGCCAGCAGCGCGGGGGACACAGATACGCAGTATTTT. Its translation: CASSAGDTDTQYF. The genes are TRBV9 and TRBJ2-3; D perhaps matches TRBD2 (6 bases). The germline V and J ends were trimmed by 3 bases and 2 bases, with 7 bases remaining between them. This CDR3 is built from 13 residues. Germline V lookup: CDR1 SGDLS, CDR2 YYNGEE.

This clonotype has more than one count but fewer than ten. The J gene is TRBJ2-7, the V gene TRBV7-9; D is ambiguous. This CDR3 has 14 amino acids. From germline, CDR1 is SEHNR and CDR2 FQNEAQ (reference sequence). Trimming took 3 bases from V and 6 from J, leaving 15 bases between them. The CDR3 is CASSFNIPAAEQYF. DNA for the CDR3: TGTGCCAGCAGCTTTAACATCCCAGCTGCCGAGCAGTACTTC.

This chain links TRBV7-9 with TRBJ2-3; 7 bases are shared with TRBD1. The CDR3 covers 13 residues. Germline CDR1 reads SEHNR; CDR2 reads FQNEAQ (reference sequence). Losses at the gene ends were 5 bases for V and 6 bases for J; bases not matched to a gene: 5. DNA for the CDR3: TGTGCCAGCAGCCGGCAGGGGGATGATACGCAGTATTTT. It encodes CASSRQGDDTQYF.

This clonotype has only a few counts. The chain is built from TRBV25-1 and TRBJ1-1; a weak D match, TRBD1 (6 bases). With 8 bases removed from V and 1 base from J, the gap between germline ends came to 8 bases. This CDR3 comprises 12 residues. Germline V CDR1 and CDR2: MGHDK, SYGVNS. The CDR3 spells CASQGTNTEAFF. Written as DNA, the CDR3 is TGTGCCAGCCAGGGGACGAACACTGAAGCTTTCTTT.

The chain carries TRBV7-8 and TRBJ2-1; the D call may be TRBD1 or TRBD2 (5 bases each). The CDR3 totals 13 residues. Trimming took 9 bases from V and 6 from J, leaving 15 bases between them. Germline-derived CDR1 and CDR2 are SGHVS and FQNEAQ. The DNA for the CDR3 is TGTGCCAGAACCGATTCCGGGACCAATGAGCAGTTCTTC. As protein: CARTDSGTNEQFF. The full variable domain, in which reference TRBV7-8 and TRBJ2-1 provide the parts outside the CDR3, is GAGVSQSPRYKVAKRGQDVALRCDPISGHVSLFWYQQALGQGPEFLTYFQNEAQLDKSGLPSDRFFAERPEGSVSTLKIQRTQQEDSAVYLCARTDSGTNEQFFGPGTRLTVL.

This chain joins TRBV20-1 and TRBJ2-1; 10 bases align to TRBD1. The J segment lost 4 bases and the V segment lost 6 bases, leaving 9 bases of the junction unmatched. Germline V gene lookup returns CDR1 DFQATT and CDR2 SNEGSKA (reference sequence). The CDR3 contains 15 residues. The CDR3 sequence is CSATTGDRGYNEQFF. Here the CDR3 DNA reads TGCAGTGCGACGACAGGGGACAGGGGTTACAATGAGCAGTTCTTC.

V usage is TRBV7-9 and J usage is TRBJ1-1; D is perhaps TRBD1 (5 bases). V lost 5 bases to trimming and J lost 1 base, with 11 bases between them. Germline values: CDR1 SEHNR, CDR2 FQNEAQ (reference sequence). This CDR3 has 14 residues. The CDR3 coding sequence is TGTGCCAGCAGCAAGGGGTATCAGAACACTGAAGCTTTCTTT. Its translation is CASSKGYQNTEAFF.

This clonotype was observed at least ten times. The chain carries TRBV29-1 and TRBJ2-1; 11 bases are shared with TRBD2. Germline V CDR1 and CDR2: SQVTM, ANQGSEA. The junction had 11 bases not matched to a gene; V was cut back by 0 bases and J by 7 bases. The CDR3 length is 17 residues. CDR3 bases: TGCAGCGTTGAAGAAATTAGCGGGGGGGATTTTATGAATGAGCAGTTCTTC. It is translated as CSVEEISGGDFMNEQFF.

The sample holds one count of this clonotype. CDR3 coding DNA: TGTGCCAGCAGCTTAGCGCTCGGCGGGGGGGGACTCACAGATACGCAGTATTTT. As protein: CASSLALGGGGLTDTQYF. This chain joins TRBV7-2 and TRBJ2-3; 9 nucleotides align to TRBD2. This CDR3 is built from 18 residues. Per germline, CDR1 SGHTA and CDR2 FQGNSA. J was trimmed by 2 bases and V by 0 bases; bases with no gene match: 9.

This clonotype was recorded a few times. This sequence joins TRBV24-1 and TRBJ2-5; a possible D gene is TRBD2 (6 bases). CDR1 and CDR2 from the germline V gene are KGHDR and SFDVKD. V lost 8 bases and J 2 bases, leaving 11 bases between the germline ends. CDR3 size: 13 residues. The CDR3 nucleotides are TGTGCCACCATGGGCGGGGATCAAGAGACCCAGTACTTC. This sequence encodes CATMGGDQETQYF.

The chain uses TRBV10-2 and TRBJ2-2; no firm D call. V shed 9 bases and J shed 4 bases, with 12 bases lying between them. This CDR3 spans 13 amino acids. The germline V gene encodes CDR1 WSHSY and CDR2 SAAADI. CDR3 residues: CARGPWATGELFF. Here the CDR3 DNA reads TGCGCCAGAGGCCCTTGGGCCACCGGGGAGCTGTTTTTT.

This chain links TRBV5-1 with TRBJ2-3; 11 bases line up with TRBD2. CDR1 is SGHRS and CDR2 is YFSETQ in the germline V gene. This CDR3 has 17 amino acids. The ends lost 0 bases at V and 4 bases at J; junction bases unmatched: 7. The CDR3 sequence: CASSLVVAGGPSDTQYF. CDR3 in DNA: TGCGCCAGCAGCTTGGTAGTAGCGGGGGGGCCCTCAGATACGCAGTATTTT.

Only a few counts were recorded for this clonotype. The chain links TRBV13 to TRBJ1-2; 8 bases align to TRBD1. CDR1 and CDR2 from the germline V gene are PRHDT and FYEKMQ (reference sequence). V dropped 0 bases and J dropped 4; count of bases not matched to a gene: 13. This CDR3 has 18 residues. Here the CDR3 reads CASSLGGQGGGKGYGYTF. The CDR3 DNA sequence: TGTGCCAGCAGCTTAGGCGGACAGGGTGGCGGGAAGGGCTATGGCTACACCTTC. Using reference TRBV13 and TRBJ1-2 for the parts outside the CDR3, the full variable domain is AAGVIQSPRHLIKEKRETATLKCYPIPRHDTVYWYQQGPGQDPQFLISFYEKMQSDKGSIPDRFSAQQFSDYHSELNMSSLELGDSALYFCASSLGGQGGGKGYGYTFGSGTRLTVV.

This clonotype occurred once. The chain is built from TRBV6-1 and TRBJ2-1; 9 nucleotides align to TRBD2. The J segment lost 7 bases and the V segment lost 7 bases, leaving 14 bases of the junction unmatched. The CDR3 is made up of 16 amino acids. The germline V gene encodes CDR1 MNHNS and CDR2 SASEGT. The CDR3 nucleotides read TGTGCCAGCACCAATCTGGGACTAGCAGGGTGGAATGAGCAGTTCTTC. It specifies CASTNLGLAGWNEQFF.

The chain employs TRBV7-9 and TRBJ2-1, with 7 positions matching TRBD1. This CDR3 comprises 16 residues. Germline V gene lookup returns CDR1 SEHNR and CDR2 FQNEAQ (reference sequence). The ends lost 4 bases at V and 5 bases at J; junction bases unmatched: 11. CDR3 region: CASSSRDSPLDNEQFF. In DNA, the CDR3 is TGTGCCAGCAGCTCCAGGGACAGCCCCCTCGACAATGAGCAGTTCTTC.

The J gene is TRBJ1-2, the V gene TRBV28; D is undetermined. The CDR3 is made up of 16 amino acids. Trimming pared 4 bases from V and 0 bases from J, leaving 15 bases between. Germline V CDR1 and CDR2: MDHEN, SYDVKM. DNA for the CDR3: TGTGCCAGCAGTTCAGTTTTGTTAGGAGCTAACTATGGCTACACCTTC. It specifies CASSSVLLGANYGYTF.

This clonotype was seen only once. The chain carries TRBV5-1 and TRBJ2-7; D is perhaps TRBD2 (6 bases). The CDR3 covers 13 residues. The V end lost 4 bases, the J end lost 2 bases, and 10 bases lay between the germline ends. Germline lookup yields CDR1 SGHRS and CDR2 YFSETQ. In DNA, the CDR3 is TGCGCCAGCAGCCGGGGGTTGGCCTACGAGCAGTACTTC. This codes for CASSRGLAYEQYF. The full variable domain, in which reference TRBV5-1 and TRBJ2-7 provide the parts outside the CDR3, is KAGVTQTPRYLIKTRGQQVTLSCSPISGHRSVSWYQQTPGQGLQFLFEYFSETQRNKGNFPGRFSGRQFSNSRSEMNVSTLELGDSALYLCASSRGLAYEQYFGPGTRLTVT.